This TCR beta chain was sequenced for a study of blood T cells in healthy people across ages. Alongside a J-beta primer mix, a sample-barcoded 5' primer served in a second PCR lasting roughly 6 to 11 cycles. TCRdb independently ran MiXCR on the 5' RACE reads; one entry per CDR3 protein. The repertoire holds 450,000 to 650,000 distinct CDR3 sequences, around 24% seen once, with approximately 8.7% in the top ten. This CDR3 spans 16 amino acids. Trimming shortened V by 7 bases and J by 0 bases, and 15 bases separated the two germline ends. Germline assignment: CDR1 LGHNA and CDR2 YNFKEQ. These same records also appear under a second study, on T cells of mothers and their children.

Material for sequencing was blood. V usage is TRBV4-2 and J usage is TRBJ1-4; D gene ambiguous. The TCR originated in a boy younger than 18 in good health. The CDR3 sequence: CASIERGESTNEKLFF. The CDR3 nucleotides are TGTGCCAGCATCGAGCGGGGAGAGTCAACTAATGAAAAACTGTTTTTT.